This TCR beta chain was found in a study of blood T cell repertoires in COVID-19. Study background: Donors in the United States, Italy and Spain gave samples during acute or convalescent COVID-19. In each case, the material was cDNA or gDNA derived from T cells, B-cell-depleted T cells, or PBMCs.

Method: immunoSEQ multiplex PCR; TCRdb's copy keeps in-frame clones and lacks some. The table includes fewer than 45,000 clones, around four fifths detected once. Seattle participants joined during active infection and were tracked over time. Germline loops: CDR1 SQVTM, CDR2 ANQGSEA. The CDR3 consists of 13 residues. Trimming removed 6 bases from V and 2 bases from J, with 14 bases in between. This receptor was obtained from a man aged 60-69 years with COVID-19, enrolled during active disease. The chain links TRBV29-1 to TRBJ2-7; D call uncertain. Sequences were obtained from peripheral blood. CDR3 nucleotides: TGCAGCGTCTTTGACCCGACTGCCTACGAGCAGTACTTC. This codes for CSVFDPTAYEQYF.